These 19 T cell receptor beta chains were sequenced from one sample in a study of blood T cells in healthy people across ages. A second about 6 to 12 cycle PCR used barcoded and J-beta primers. MiXCR was run by TCRdb on the 5' RACE reads, yielding one entry per CDR3 protein. The top ten clones hold around 14% of a sample with about 640,000 distinct CDR3 sequences, less than 35% of them seen once. The sequenced sample was blood. These TCRs come from a woman aged 80 or older in good health.

This clonotype was seen at least ten times. The CDR3 sequence is CSARQGVNTEAFF. CDR3 DNA sequence: TGCAGTGCACGACAGGGGGTGAACACTGAAGCTTTCTTT. This chain uses TRBV20-1 with TRBJ1-1; 9 bases line up with TRBD1. Losses at the gene ends were 6 bases for V and 0 bases for J; bases not matched to a gene: 2. CDR3 length equals 13 residues. The germline gives CDR1 DFQATT, CDR2 SNEGSKA (reference sequence).

The table lists this clonotype with many counts. This sequence joins TRBV28 and TRBJ1-2; D ambiguous. With 0 bases removed from V and 2 bases from J, the gap between germline ends came to 10 bases. Germline V gives CDR1 MDHEN, CDR2 SYDVKM. The CDR3 consists of 15 residues. The DNA for the CDR3 is TGTGCCAGCAGTTTATGGGCGGAGCTCAACTATGGCTACACCTTC. Its protein is CASSLWAELNYGYTF.

The table lists this clonotype with many counts. V gene TRBV7-6 combines with J gene TRBJ2-1; tentatively, D is TRBD1 (6 bases). Germline V gene lookup returns CDR1 SGHVS and CDR2 FNYEAQ. The CDR3 spans 14 residues. Trimming shortened V by 2 bases and J by 8 bases, and 13 bases separated the two germline ends. CDR3 sequence reads: CASSLKQGSDEQFF. The CDR3 bases are TGTGCCAGCAGCTTAAAACAGGGAAGCGATGAGCAGTTCTTC.

Worth noting for this clonotype: A much larger clone lies one base from this, so it may be a read error. The V gene is TRBV9, the J gene TRBJ1-2; D remains unclear. The CDR3 is made up of 16 amino acids. Germline V lookup: CDR1 SGDLS, CDR2 YYNGEE. CDR3 in amino acids: CASSVGRRVTNYGHTF. CDR3 in DNA: TGTGCCAGCAGCGTAGGGAGGCGGGTAACTAACTATGGCCACACCTTC.

The rearrangement links TRBV10-3 to TRBJ2-1; 8 bases map to TRBD1. Germline V gene sequence: CDR1 ENHRY, CDR2 SYGVKD. Unmatched junction bases numbered 4, after V lost 8 bases and J lost 4 bases. The CDR3 runs to 13 residues. CDR3 loop: CAIQGAGYNEQFF. DNA of the CDR3: TGTGCCATCCAGGGGGCTGGATACAATGAGCAGTTCTTC.

In regard to this clonotype: The junction and the germline gene differ at one end; a read error may be behind it. V and J are TRBV7-6 and TRBJ2-3; D is unclear. The CDR3 is made up of 12 amino acids. Per the germline V gene, CDR1 is SGHVS and CDR2 is FNYEAQ. In nucleotides, the CDR3 is TGTGCCTGCAGCTTAGATACAGATACGCAGTATTTT. Its translation: CACSLDTDTQYF.

There are a few counts of this clonotype. V is TRBV19 and J is TRBJ2-5; 8 bases are shared with TRBD2. CDR3 size: 16 residues. V trimming: 5 bases; J trimming: 11 bases; junction bases outside the gene matches: 19. Germline CDR1 LNHDA, CDR2 SQIVND (reference sequence). CDR3 sequence (DNA): TGTGCCAGTAGTTCCCCGGGTAGCGGGGTGGGTAATGAGCAGTACTTC. Protein: CASSSPGSGVGNEQYF.

This clonotype was seen at least ten times. The chain joins TRBV20-1 to TRBJ2-1, with 8 positions matching TRBD1. The CDR3 sequence is 17 residues long. Per germline, CDR1 DFQATT and CDR2 SNEGSKA (reference sequence). Here the CDR3 DNA reads TGCAGCGTCGACAGGGGAAAAAACCCCTTCTCCTACAATGAGCAGTTCTTC. Protein: CSVDRGKNPFSYNEQFF.

The chain has TRBV6-1 and TRBJ2-5, with 7 bases lining up with TRBD1. The V gene's germline CDR1 is MNHNS and CDR2 SASEGT. The V gene end was trimmed by 6 bases and the J gene end by 5 bases; junction bases not matched to a gene: 6. The CDR3 totals 13 residues. In nucleotides, the CDR3 is TGTGCCAGCAGAGACACAGGGGAGGAGACCCAGTACTTC. Amino acid sequence: CASRDTGEETQYF.

This clonotype was seen a handful of times. The chain joins TRBV3-1 to TRBJ1-4; D gene ambiguous. Germline CDR1 LGHDT, CDR2 YNNKEL (reference sequence). Trimming removed 6 bases at V and 12 bases at J, with 17 bases between. CDR3 length: 13 residues. This chain's CDR3 is CASSWERSLQLFF. CDR3 nucleotides: TGTGCCAGCAGTTGGGAGAGGAGCCTTCAACTGTTTTTT. Full variable domain (outside the CDR3, taken from reference TRBV3-1 and TRBJ1-4): DTAVSQTPKYLVTQMGNDKSIKCEQNLGHDTMYWYKQDSKKFLKIMFSYNNKELIINETVPNRFSPKSPDKAHLNLHINSLELGDSAVYFCASSWERSLQLFFGSGTQLSVL.

Only one count was recorded for this clonotype. This sequence may be a read error, since a much larger clone differs from it by one base. This chain connects TRBV9 to TRBJ2-3; no firm D call. Germline V gives CDR1 SGDLS, CDR2 YYNGEE. This CDR3 spans 15 amino acids. The V end lost 7 bases, the J end lost 8 bases, and 23 bases lay between the germline ends. CDR3 loop: CASSHPGRGSGTQYF. The CDR3 coding sequence is TGTGCCAGCTCTCACCCGGGTCGTGGGTCAGGTACGCAGTATTTT.

This sequence joins TRBV20-1 and TRBJ1-1; D perhaps matches TRBD1 (6 bases). V shed 8 bases and J shed 3 bases, with 25 bases lying between them. Germline CDR1 reads DFQATT; CDR2 reads SNEGSKA (reference sequence). This CDR3 is built from 16 residues. The CDR3 here is CSTTPGHLNDHTEAFF. CDR3 in DNA: TGCAGTACAACCCCGGGACACCTCAACGACCACACTGAAGCTTTCTTT.

The chain is built from TRBV5-1 and TRBJ2-3; 9 bases fit TRBD2. Trimming removed 4 bases from V and 6 bases from J; junction bases left unmatched: 18. CDR1 is SGHRS, CDR2 YFSETQ, per germline. The CDR3 consists of 18 residues. As DNA, the CDR3 is TGCGCCAGCAGCCCACCGATCGGGCTAGCGGGAATCGCCGATACGCAGTATTTT. Its translation is CASSPPIGLAGIADTQYF.

This clonotype was seen at least ten times. The genes are TRBV12-3 or TRBV12-4 and TRBJ2-4, with TRBD1 matching 10 bases. J was trimmed by 6 bases and V by 3 bases; bases with no gene match: 11. CDR3 length: 17 residues. The CDR3 DNA is TGTGCCAGCAGTTTTCGTGGGACAGGGGAATTGGTAAACATTCAGTACTTC. It codes for CASSFRGTGELVNIQYF.

This rearrangement joins TRBV7-2 to TRBJ2-5; 10 positions match TRBD1. The CDR3 loop spans 17 amino acids. The germline CDR1 and CDR2 sequences are SGHTA and FQGNSA. With V trimmed by 1 base and J by 4 bases, 9 bases remained unmatched. The CDR3 sequence: CASSLVGTGVLPETQYF. CDR3 nucleotides: TGTGCCAGCAGCTTAGTCGGGACAGGGGTGTTACCAGAGACCCAGTACTTC.

This clonotype came up many times. This chain uses TRBV7-9 with TRBJ1-4; D might be TRBD1 (6 bases). Trimming stripped 5 bases from V and 4 bases from J, with 14 bases between. Germline CDR1 and CDR2: SEHNR and FQNEAQ (reference sequence). This CDR3 is built from 15 residues. CDR3: CASSRGGQRNEKLFF. The CDR3 region has the DNA TGTGCCAGCAGCCGGGGGGGGCAGCGTAATGAAAAACTGTTTTTT.

This clonotype was counted many times. The chain employs TRBV5-1 and TRBJ2-3, with unresolved D. V lost 4 bases and J lost 3, with 9 bases in between. The germline V gene encodes CDR1 SGHRS and CDR2 YFSETQ. The CDR3 runs 13 residues. The CDR3 loop reads CASSPLVTDTQYF. Here the CDR3 DNA reads TGCGCCAGCAGCCCCCTAGTGACAGATACGCAGTATTTT.

This clonotype was found many times. The chain recombines TRBV30 with TRBJ2-7; no firm D call. V dropped 8 bases and J dropped 2 bases, with 13 bases sitting between them. Germline V lookup: CDR1 GTSNPN, CDR2 SVGIG (reference sequence). The CDR3 covers 12 residues. The CDR3 is CAASQGTYEQYF. The CDR3 nucleotides read TGTGCCGCGTCTCAAGGGACCTACGAGCAGTACTTC.

The chain links TRBV6-1 to TRBJ1-5; TRBD1 might be the D (5 bases). Germline assignment: CDR1 MNHNS and CDR2 SASEGT. V lost 5 bases, J lost 5 bases, and 16 bases lay in between. The CDR3 is 15 amino acids. The CDR3 spells CASSFLDSGYQPQHF. The CDR3 nucleotides are TGTGCCAGCAGTTTCTTAGACAGTGGATATCAGCCCCAGCATTTT.